The sample holds a few counts of the clone carrying this TCR beta chain. Its cognate antigen is unknown. This record belongs to a study of CD8 T cells in ankylosing spondylitis. Study-wide results and limits: It appeared that ankylosing spondylitis blood was characterized by a TCR beta motif of several highly homologous variants. Significantly higher representation of disease-linked clones was reported for matched ankylosing spondylitis synovial fluid.

The CDR3 sequence is 15 residues long. The germline CDR1 and CDR2 sequences are SGHRS and YFSETQ. V was cut by 0 bases and J by 8 bases, with 12 bases left in between. TCRdb processed the 5' RACE reads anew with MiXCR; each CDR3 protein has one entry. The table shows 700,000 or so distinct CDR3 sequences, with 19% occurring only once. The chain joins TRBV5-1 to TRBJ1-6; D not resolved. Specimen: blood, either unsorted or a sorted T cell fraction (not recorded which). The source of this sequence is a male donor with ankylosing spondylitis. This CDR3 reads CASSLARADHSPLHF. The DNA for the CDR3 is TGCGCCAGCAGCTTGGCCCGGGCTGATCATTCACCCCTCCACTTT.